The present entry profiles one T cell receptor (beta chain) with its context. Its antigen remains unknown. These data belong to a study of OX40 agonist ivuxolimab in advanced cancers. Study in general: At doses from 0.01 to 10 mg/kg, patients were given intravenous ivuxolimab every 2 weeks. Partial responses were achieved by three patients, one with hepatocellular carcinoma and two with cutaneous melanoma. The diagnoses of dose-escalation patients were hepatocellular carcinoma, melanoma, renal cell or head and neck cancer.

Sequenced by immunoSEQ multiplex PCR; TCRdb stores in-frame clones only, minus some. The data show about 130,000 clones, with 90% seen just once and about 1% held by the top ten. This CDR3 has 17 residues. The junction had 12 bases not matched to a gene; V was cut back by 5 bases and J by 4 bases. CDR1 LNHDA and CDR2 SQIVND come from the germline V gene (reference sequence). Study conclusions and caveats: At 0.1 to 3.0 mg/kg, clonal expansion of CD4+ and CD8+ blood T cells had occurred by week 6.

The sequence derives from an adult with an advanced solid tumor such as melanoma, head and neck, liver or kidney cancer. The sample consisted of CD4+ or CD8+ T cells sorted from blood, taken in a trial of the OX40 agonist ivuxolimab. The gene calls are TRBV19 and TRBJ1-5, with TRBD1 identical over 9 bases. The CDR3 nucleotides read TGTGCCAGTAGTGGCTCCGGAGGGACAGGGCCAAATCAGCCCCAGCATTTT. It encodes CASSGSGGTGPNQPQHF.